In this sample, the clone carrying this T cell receptor (beta chain) turned up many times. This specimen comes from a study of response to subunit inactivated influenza vaccine. TCRdb reprocessed the RT-PCR reads with MiXCR, giving one entry per CDR3 protein. The sample consists of around 200,000 distinct CDR3 sequences, about 9% of them appearing once. This CDR3 spans 14 amino acids. Between the trimmed V and J ends, which lost 4 bases and 4 bases, there was a span of 14 bases. The sequence was obtained from a man in his fifties who received an inactivated influenza vaccine. The V call is TRBV12-3 or TRBV12-4, the J call TRBJ2-7, with D hard to call. The source material was non-naive T cells sorted from PBMCs, sampled on the day of vaccination. CDR3 bases: TGTGCCAGCAGTTCCTCGAATTGGGTTTACGAGCAGTACTTC. This encodes CASSSSNWVYEQYF.